This note documents a single T cell receptor beta chain sequence. Its recognized antigen is unknown. No base quality values were provided; no much bigger clone lies one nucleotide off. CDR1 and CDR2, looked up from the germline V gene (reference sequence), are GTSNPN and SVGIG. Its CDR3 holds 13 amino acids, cysteine through phenylalanine. Here the CDR3 DNA is all that survives: 39 bases in frame from base 1. V ends up 0 bases short and J 10 bases short, with an unmatched junction base count of 5. These data come from a study of CD8+CD57+ T cells in acquired aplastic anemia (dated by TCRdb to the late 2010s). Looking at the study overall: DNA extracted from sorted CD4+ and CD8+ cells had a mean of around 3 ug, with a range of roughly 0.2 to 27.4 ug. A CD8+CD57+ expansion meant a frequency higher than the mean frequency seen in healthy subjects.

The patients picked for sequencing were ones in whom flow cytometry had shown an expansion of CD8+CD57+ cells. Severe acquired aplastic anemia was diagnosed in all patients according to International Study of Aplastic Anemia and Agranulocytosis and Camitta criteria. No patient had received any therapy when blood was sampled. In the study, sorted CD4+ and CD8+ blood T cells from patients with severe aplastic anemia and from healthy subjects underwent deep sequencing of TCR repertoires. In the USA, patient enrollment took place under clinicaltrials.gov protocols 00001620, 01623167, 00001397, 00071045, 00081523 and 00961064. Ficoll-Paque density gradient centrifugation was used to isolate peripheral blood mononuclear cells. Before DNA extraction, CD4+ and CD8+ T cells were sorted with FACS or magnetic beads. What the research found in general, with its limitations: Between patients and healthy controls, no significant difference in CD8+ Simpson's diversity was found (P=0.060). Twenty-nine CD8+ CDR3 sequences were found in both patients and controls but appeared to be highly expressed in patients and within the immunodominant clones of the patients.

TCR beta VDJ combination and CDR3 sequence profiling used genomic DNA as the template. An Illumina HiSeq 2000 was the platform used for TCR repertoire sequencing. On the authors' methods: Repertoires were assessed using TRBV/TRBJ rearrangement plots, CDR3 size and DJ length profiles, and Simpson's diversity index. The immunodominant clone was defined as the most abundant DNA sequence in deep sequencing data. CDR3 amino acid sequences were screened for sharing across subjects and compared with published repertoires and the VDJdb database. TCRdb trimmed the raw reads at Q25, called clones with MiXCR and kept productive beta chains. Each entry is one CDR3 protein sequence, shown with its most common DNA and genes. The V and J calls shown here were made by TCRdb, not taken from the authors' results. The sample table shows about 180,000 distinct CDR3 sequences, and around 50% are seen once. The ten largest clones capture over 10% of the sample.

Sequencing was performed on sorted CD4+, CD8+, or CD8+CD57+ T cells (not recorded which) from PBMCs. The source is a human donor with aplastic anemia. The V gene is TRBV30 and the J gene is TRBJ2-4; the junction holds 8 bases that match TRBD1. At the DNA level, the sequence is TGTGCCTGGAGTGTAGCAGGACAGGGAATTCAGTACTTC. This codes for CAWSVAGQGIQYF.